This TCR beta chain was recorded in a study of cytomegalovirus exposure and HLA in healthy donors. It was with 60 Vbeta and 13 Jbeta primers that the PCR ran. TCRdb's table, derived via immunoSEQ multiplex PCR, lists solely in-frame clones and lacks some. The data show about 120,000 clones, 80% seen once. Study observations and caveats: Later analysis found that TCR beta chains associated with HLA were more clonally expanded than other, equally common chains. A reported reduction in N-insertions relative to the approximately 670-donor mean was seen in an Asian-associated ancestry cluster in a later analysis. An analysis done earlier found most TCR beta V segments productive about 90% or about 30% of the time. Excluded: some indistinguishable V segments such as TRBV6-2 and TRBV6-3.

Worth noting for this clone: Its antigen is not identified.

V lost 1 base, J lost 8 bases, and 14 bases lay in between. Germline lookup yields CDR1 SGHTA and CDR2 FQGNSA. The CDR3 is made up of 15 amino acids. The sample comprised PBMCs. The V gene is TRBV7-2, the J gene TRBJ1-4, with D perhaps TRBD1 (5 bases). This sequence originates from a female donor in good health and CMV-seropositive. CDR3 loop: CASSLGGAGREKLFF. The CDR3 DNA follows: TGTGCCAGCAGCTTAGGCGGGGCAGGGAGGGAAAAACTGTTTTTT.